This section outlines one T cell receptor (beta chain) sequence together with its context. Using immunoSEQ multiplex PCR, the repertoire was profiled, and TCRdb retains in-frame clones only, with some absent. This table holds some 120,000 clones, around 89% found once. The source of the sample is a study of control samples from healthy donors and cancer patients. V lost 1 base to trimming and J lost 3 bases, with 12 bases between them. The CDR3 is 15 amino acids. The germline CDR1 and CDR2 sequences are SGHTA and FQGNSA. The specimen was blood. The chain uses TRBV7-2 and TRBJ1-2, with D uncertain. This receptor was obtained from a woman in her seventies in good health. This chain's CDR3 is CASSLGAGSHYGYTF. The CDR3, as DNA: TGTGCCAGCAGCTTAGGGGCGGGGTCCCACTATGGCTACACCTTC.